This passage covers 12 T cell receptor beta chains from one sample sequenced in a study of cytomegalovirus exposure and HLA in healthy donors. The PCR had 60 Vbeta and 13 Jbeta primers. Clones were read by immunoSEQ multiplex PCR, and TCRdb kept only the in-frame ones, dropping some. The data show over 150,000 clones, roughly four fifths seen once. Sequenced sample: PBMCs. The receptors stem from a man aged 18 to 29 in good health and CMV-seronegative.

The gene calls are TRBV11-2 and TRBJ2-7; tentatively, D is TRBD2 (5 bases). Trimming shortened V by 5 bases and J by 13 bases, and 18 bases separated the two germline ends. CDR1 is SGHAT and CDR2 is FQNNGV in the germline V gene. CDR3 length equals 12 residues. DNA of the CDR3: TGTGCCAGCAGCCCGGAATTAAGCGGCCTCTACTTC. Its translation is CASSPELSGLYF. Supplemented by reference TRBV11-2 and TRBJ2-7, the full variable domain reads EAGVAQSPRYKIIEKRQSVAFWCNPISGHATLYWYQQILGQGPKLLIQFQNNGVVDDSQLPKDRFSAERLKGVDSTLKIQPAKLEDSAVYLCASSPELSGLYFGPGTRLTVT.

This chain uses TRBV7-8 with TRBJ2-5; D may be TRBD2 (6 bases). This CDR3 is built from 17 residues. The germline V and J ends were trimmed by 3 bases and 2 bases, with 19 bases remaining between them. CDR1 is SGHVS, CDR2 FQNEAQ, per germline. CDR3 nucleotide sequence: TGTGCCAGCAGCTTTCAGGCCATGGATAGCGGACAAGAGACCCAGTACTTC. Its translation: CASSFQAMDSGQETQYF.

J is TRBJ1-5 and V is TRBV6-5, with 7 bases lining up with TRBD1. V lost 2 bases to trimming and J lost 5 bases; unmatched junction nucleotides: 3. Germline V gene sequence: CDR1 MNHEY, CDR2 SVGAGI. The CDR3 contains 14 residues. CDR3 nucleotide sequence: TGTGCCAGCAGTTACACAGGGGCTGATCAGCCCCAGCATTTT. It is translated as CASSYTGADQPQHF.

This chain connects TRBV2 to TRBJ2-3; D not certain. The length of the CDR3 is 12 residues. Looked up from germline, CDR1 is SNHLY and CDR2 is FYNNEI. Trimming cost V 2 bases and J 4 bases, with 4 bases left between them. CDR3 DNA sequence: TGTGCCAGCAGTGAAAGCTCAGATACGCAGTATTTT. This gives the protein CASSESSDTQYF.

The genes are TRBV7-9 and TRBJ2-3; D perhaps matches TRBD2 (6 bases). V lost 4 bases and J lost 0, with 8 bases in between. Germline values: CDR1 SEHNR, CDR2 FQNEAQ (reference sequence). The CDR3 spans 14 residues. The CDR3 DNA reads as TGTGCCAGCAGCTCAGGGACTAGCACAGATACGCAGTATTTT. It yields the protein CASSSGTSTDTQYF.

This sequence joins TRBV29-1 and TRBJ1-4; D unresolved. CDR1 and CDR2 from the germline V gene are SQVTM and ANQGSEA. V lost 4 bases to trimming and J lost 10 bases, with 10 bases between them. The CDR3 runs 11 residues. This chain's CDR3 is CSVGSYGKLFF. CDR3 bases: TGCAGCGTTGGATCGTACGGAAAACTGTTTTTT.

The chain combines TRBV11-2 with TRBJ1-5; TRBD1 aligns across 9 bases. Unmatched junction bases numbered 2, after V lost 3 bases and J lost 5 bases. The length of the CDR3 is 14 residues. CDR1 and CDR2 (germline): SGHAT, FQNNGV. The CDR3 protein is CASSLTGGDQPQHF. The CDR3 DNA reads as TGTGCCAGCAGCTTGACAGGGGGAGATCAGCCCCAGCATTTT.

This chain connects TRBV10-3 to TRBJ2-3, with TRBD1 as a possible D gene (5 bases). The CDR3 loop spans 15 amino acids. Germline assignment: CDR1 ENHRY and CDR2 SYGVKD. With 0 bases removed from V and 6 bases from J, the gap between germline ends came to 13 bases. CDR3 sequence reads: CAISESTALTDTQYF. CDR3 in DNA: TGTGCCATCAGTGAGTCGACAGCCCTGACGGATACGCAGTATTTT.

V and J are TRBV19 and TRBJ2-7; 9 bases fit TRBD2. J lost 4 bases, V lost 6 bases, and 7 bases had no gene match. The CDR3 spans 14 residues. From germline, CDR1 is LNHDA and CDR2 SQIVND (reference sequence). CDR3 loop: CASSEVSGRYEQYF. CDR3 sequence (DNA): TGTGCCAGTAGCGAGGTCAGCGGGAGGTACGAGCAGTACTTC. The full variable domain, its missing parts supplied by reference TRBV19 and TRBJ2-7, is DGGITQSPKYLFRKEGQNVTLSCEQNLNHDAMYWYRQDPGQGLRLIYYSQIVNDFQKGDIAEGYSVSREKKESFPLTVTSAQKNPTAFYLCASSEVSGRYEQYFGPGTRLTVT.

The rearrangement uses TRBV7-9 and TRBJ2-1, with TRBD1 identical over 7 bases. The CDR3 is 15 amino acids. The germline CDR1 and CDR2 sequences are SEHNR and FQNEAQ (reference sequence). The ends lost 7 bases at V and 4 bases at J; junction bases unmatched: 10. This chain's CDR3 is CASTPQGEVYNEQFF. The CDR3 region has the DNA TGTGCCAGCACCCCCCAGGGGGAAGTTTACAATGAGCAGTTCTTC.

The CDR3, as DNA: TGTGCCAGCAGCTTGAGTACTAGGGCCCGCATGAACACTGAAGCTTTCTTT. Translation gives CASSLSTRARMNTEAFF. V is TRBV5-8 and J is TRBJ1-1; the D is unclear. CDR1 is SGHTS and CDR2 is YDEGEE in the germline V gene. This CDR3 is 17 amino acids long. V lost 1 base, J lost 0 bases, and 16 bases lay in between. Based on the CDR3 plus reference TRBV5-8 and TRBJ1-1, the full variable domain is EAGVTQSPTHLIKTRGQQATLRCSPISGHTSVYWYQQALGLGLQFLLWYDEGEERNRGNFPPRFSGRQFPNYSSELNVNALELEDSALYLCASSLSTRARMNTEAFFGQGTRLTVV.

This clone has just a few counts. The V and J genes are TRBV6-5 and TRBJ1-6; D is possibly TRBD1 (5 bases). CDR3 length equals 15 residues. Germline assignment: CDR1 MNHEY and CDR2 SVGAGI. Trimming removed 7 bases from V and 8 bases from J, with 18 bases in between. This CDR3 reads CASTPGTRVDSPLHF. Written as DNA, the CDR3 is TGTGCCAGCACCCCGGGGACTAGAGTGGATTCACCCCTCCACTTT.